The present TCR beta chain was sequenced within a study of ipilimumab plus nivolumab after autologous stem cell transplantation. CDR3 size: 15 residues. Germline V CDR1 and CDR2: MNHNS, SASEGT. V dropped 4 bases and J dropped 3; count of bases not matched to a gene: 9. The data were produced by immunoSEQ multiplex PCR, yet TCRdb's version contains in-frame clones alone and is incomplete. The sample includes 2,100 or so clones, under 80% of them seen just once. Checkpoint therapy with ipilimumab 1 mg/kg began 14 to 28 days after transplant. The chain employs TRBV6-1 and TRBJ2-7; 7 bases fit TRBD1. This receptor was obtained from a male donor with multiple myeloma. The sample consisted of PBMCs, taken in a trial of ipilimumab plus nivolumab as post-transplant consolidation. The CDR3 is CASSGLRRTGYEQYF. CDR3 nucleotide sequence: TGTGCCAGCAGTGGCCTGCGGAGGACAGGCTACGAGCAGTACTTC.